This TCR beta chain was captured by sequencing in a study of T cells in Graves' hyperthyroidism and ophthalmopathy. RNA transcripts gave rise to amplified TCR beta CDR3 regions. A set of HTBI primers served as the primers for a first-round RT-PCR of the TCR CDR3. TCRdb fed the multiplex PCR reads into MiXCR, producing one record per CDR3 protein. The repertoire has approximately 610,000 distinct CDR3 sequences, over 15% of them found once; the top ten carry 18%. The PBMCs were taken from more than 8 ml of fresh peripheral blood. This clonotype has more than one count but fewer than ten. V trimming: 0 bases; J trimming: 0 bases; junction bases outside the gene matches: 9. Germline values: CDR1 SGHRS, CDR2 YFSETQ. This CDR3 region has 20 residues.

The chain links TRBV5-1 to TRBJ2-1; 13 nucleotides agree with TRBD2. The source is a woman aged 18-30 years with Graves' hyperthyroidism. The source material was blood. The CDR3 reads CASSLVSKTSGRSSYNEQFF. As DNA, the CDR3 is TGCGCCAGCAGCTTGGTATCTAAGACTAGCGGGAGGAGCTCCTACAATGAGCAGTTCTTC.